The 15 T cell receptor beta chains presented below share a single source sample, sequenced in a study of T-cell memory formation after mild COVID-19. TCRdb reanalysed the 5' RACE reads using MiXCR and keeps one entry per CDR3 protein. The sample has hundreds of thousands of distinct CDR3 sequences, around a quarter seen once. The sample was PBMCs or a T cell subset sorted from them (not recorded which). The source is an adult woman who had mild COVID-19 (a few samples of this study predate the infection). Cell type and time point are not known.

The sample holds a few counts of this clonotype. V usage is TRBV5-1 and J usage is TRBJ2-3, with D perhaps assigned TRBD1 or TRBD2 (5 bases each). The V gene's germline CDR1 is SGHRS and CDR2 YFSETQ. V lost 4 bases to trimming and J lost 2 bases, with 17 bases between them. The CDR3 is made up of 16 amino acids. The CDR3 is CASSPGAGALTDTQYF. Here the CDR3 DNA reads TGCGCCAGCAGCCCCGGGGCCGGGGCGCTCACAGATACGCAGTATTTT.

This clonotype was seen only once. The chain carries TRBV4-2 and TRBJ2-3, with 10 nucleotides matching TRBD1. Germline assignment: CDR1 LGHNA and CDR2 YNFKEQ. The CDR3 contains 16 residues. J was trimmed by 1 base and V by 4 bases; bases with no gene match: 5. The CDR3 spells CASSPGQGGGTDTQYF. As DNA, the CDR3 is TGTGCCAGCAGCCCCGGACAGGGGGGAGGCACAGATACGCAGTATTTT.

This clonotype was recorded a few times. The CDR3 protein is CASSLLITGSHEQYF. Written as DNA, the CDR3 is TGTGCCAGCAGCTTATTAATCACAGGGAGTCACGAGCAGTACTTC. J is TRBJ2-7 and V is TRBV5-4; possibly TRBD1 for D (6 bases). The germline gives CDR1 SGHNT, CDR2 YYREEE (reference sequence). This CDR3 contains 15 residues. Between the trimmed V and J ends, which lost 2 bases and 5 bases, there was a span of 17 bases.

V gene TRBV12-3 or TRBV12-4 combines with J gene TRBJ1-1; D is undetermined. The germline V and J ends were trimmed by 4 bases and 3 bases, with 6 bases remaining between them. The CDR3 sequence is 12 residues long. DNA of the CDR3: TGTGCCAGCAGTTACCGGGACACTGAAGCTTTCTTT. This codes for CASSYRDTEAFF.

This clonotype was detected only a few times. The J gene is TRBJ1-5, the V gene TRBV7-2, with unresolved D. This CDR3 comprises 15 residues. Trimming shortened V by 5 bases and J by 4 bases, and 15 bases separated the two germline ends. CDR1 and CDR2 (germline): SGHTA, FQGNSA. CDR3 sequence: CASSLTDVGNQPQHF. The CDR3 DNA follows: TGTGCCAGCAGCCTAACTGACGTGGGGAATCAGCCCCAGCATTTT.

This clonotype has a handful of counts. V is TRBV5-6 and J is TRBJ1-1, with TRBD1 matching 7 bases. Trimming took 1 base from V and 2 from J; bases not matched to a gene: 5. The CDR3 totals 15 residues. Per germline, CDR1 SGHDT and CDR2 YYEEEE. The CDR3 DNA sequence: TGTGCCAGCAGCTTGCGGTACAGGGGAAACACTGAAGCTTTCTTT. It is translated as CASSLRYRGNTEAFF.

The gene calls are TRBV29-1 and TRBJ1-1; D perhaps matches TRBD1 (5 bases). Between the trimmed V and J ends, which lost 8 bases and 3 bases, there was a span of 10 bases. The germline V gene encodes CDR1 SQVTM and CDR2 ANQGSEA. The CDR3 spans 11 residues. CDR3 sequence (DNA): TGCAGCTCACGGGGGGACACTGAAGCTTTCTTT. It codes for CSSRGDTEAFF. The complete variable domain, with remaining parts taken from reference TRBV29-1 and TRBJ1-1, reads SAVISQKPSRDICQRGTSLTIQCQVDSQVTMMFWYRQQPGQSLTLIATANQGSEATYESGFVIDKFPISRPNLTFSTLTVSNMSPEDSSIYLCSSRGDTEAFFGQGTRLTVV.

This clonotype has a handful of counts. The V and J genes are TRBV7-8 and TRBJ2-7; 9 positions match TRBD1. The CDR3 has 15 amino acids. CDR1 SGHVS and CDR2 FQNEAQ come from the germline V gene. Trimming took 5 bases from V and 4 from J; bases not matched to a gene: 9. The CDR3, as DNA: TGTGCCAGCAGCGAGAACAGGGGGCAGGGTTACGAGCAGTACTTC. Its protein product is CASSENRGQGYEQYF.

This clonotype was seen more than once but under ten times. The chain carries TRBV19 and TRBJ2-3; tentative D call: TRBD1 (5 bases). There are 14 residues in the CDR3. Deletions cut 6 bases from V and 1 base from J, with 11 bases between. Per germline, CDR1 LNHDA and CDR2 SQIVND (reference sequence). The CDR3 DNA reads as TGTGCCAGTAGCCTCAGGGCGCGCACAGATACGCAGTATTTT. Translated: CASSLRARTDTQYF.

This clonotype occurred a few times. The V gene is TRBV4-1, the J gene TRBJ1-1; possible D gene TRBD1, 5 bases. The CDR3 is made up of 14 amino acids. The V and J ends lost 6 bases and 1 base respectively, with 12 bases between them. Germline-derived CDR1 and CDR2 are MGHRA and YSYEKL. The CDR3 sequence is CASRLNQGNTEAFF. The CDR3 DNA reads as TGCGCCAGCAGGCTTAACCAGGGGAACACTGAAGCTTTCTTT.

The sample holds a few counts of this clonotype. The chain uses TRBV18 and TRBJ1-1, with D possibly matching TRBD1 (5 bases). The CDR3 loop spans 14 amino acids. CDR1 and CDR2 from the germline V gene are KGHSH and LQKENI. V was shortened by 6 bases and J by 0 bases, with 11 bases between the two germline ends. The CDR3 is CASSPDRMNTEAFF. In DNA, the CDR3 is TGTGCCAGCTCCCCAGACAGAATGAACACTGAAGCTTTCTTT.

The chain employs TRBV12-3 or TRBV12-4 and TRBJ2-1; 9 nucleotides line up with TRBD1. The CDR3 consists of 15 residues. Trimming at V came to 4 bases and at J to 7 bases, leaving 8 bases not matched to a gene. The CDR3 nucleotides are TGTGCCAGCAGTTCCCACAGGGGGCGGGGGAATGAGCAGTTCTTC. It encodes CASSSHRGRGNEQFF.

The chain employs TRBV6-4 and TRBJ2-7, with TRBD2 matching over 7 bases. With 11 bases clipped from V and 2 bases from J, the junction kept 12 bases outside the gene matches. The CDR3 is 14 residues long. Germline loops: CDR1 MRHNA, CDR2 SNTAGT. The CDR3 sequence is CACIRPRGAYEQYF. CDR3 DNA: TGTGCCTGTATCCGGCCTCGGGGGGCCTACGAGCAGTACTTC.

This sequence joins TRBV12-3 or TRBV12-4 and TRBJ1-1; TRBD1 is a possible D gene (6 bases). V lost 4 bases to trimming and J lost 3 bases, with 12 bases between them. This CDR3 region has 14 residues. In nucleotides, the CDR3 is TGTGCCAGCAGTTCGGGGGGCGGGGACACTGAAGCTTTCTTT. Translation gives CASSSGGGDTEAFF.

The rearrangement joins TRBV7-9 to TRBJ2-1, with 9 bases that match TRBD1. CDR3 size: 14 residues. After removal of 5 bases from V and 2 bases from J, the junction contained 1 base not matched to a gene. The germline CDR1 and CDR2 sequences are SEHNR and FQNEAQ (reference sequence). For the CDR3, the DNA is TGTGCCAGCAGCAGGACAGGGGCCTACAATGAGCAGTTCTTC. Protein product: CASSRTGAYNEQFF.